This T cell receptor (beta chain) stems from a study of cytomegalovirus exposure and HLA in healthy donors. Concerning this clone itself: Its target is unknown.

Study findings and constraints: An ancestry cluster, one associated with Asian ancestry, reportedly showed fewer N-insertions than the approximately 650-donor mean in a later analysis.

The V end was cut by 1 base, the J end by 6 bases, with 13 bases between. CDR3 length equals 14 residues. CDR1 is LNHNV, CDR2 YYDKDF, per germline (reference sequence). PCR primers comprised 60 Vbeta and 13 Jbeta primers. Under the authors' procedure: The authors later counted roughly 79 million unique TCR beta chains, 8.5 million to 13 million of them shared. Produced via immunoSEQ multiplex PCR; TCRdb's table is partial and in-frame only. V, J and clone size reflect that table, while D and trimming were determined from the DNA. The sample holds some 70,000 clones, 75% to 90% seen once. What was sequenced was PBMCs. The clonotype comes from a human donor in good health. This chain connects TRBV15 to TRBJ2-7, with a weak D call TRBD1 (6 bases). The DNA of the CDR3 is TGTGCCACCAGCAGAGCTACAGGGTGGGGCGAGCAGTACTTC. This encodes CATSRATGWGEQYF.